Sequencing of this T cell receptor beta chain was carried out in a study of T cells after yellow fever vaccination. V lost 2 bases and J lost 8, with 9 bases in between. CDR3 length: 12 amino acids. In germline, CDR1 is SGHVS, CDR2 FNYEAQ. TCRdb re-called the 5' RACE reads with MiXCR, one entry per CDR3 protein. The sample yields around 360,000 distinct CDR3 sequences, 11% seen once. This clonotype was obtained from a man aged 18 to 30 who received the YFV17D yellow fever vaccine. The chain has TRBV7-6 and TRBJ1-1; no clear D gene. The source material was PBMCs, sampled on the day of the first yellow fever vaccination. The CDR3 bases are TGTGCCAGCAGCTTATTAAGGGAAGAAGCTTTCTTT. Encoded protein: CASSLLREEAFF.